This T cell receptor (beta chain) was captured in a study of cytomegalovirus exposure and HLA in healthy donors. The CDR3 runs to 16 residues. Germline CDR1 SGHAT, CDR2 FQNNGV. Germline trimming cut 8 bases from V and 6 bases from J; bases unmatched to any gene: 17. Study-level points and caveats: Rare TCR sequences predominated, though certain public TCRs were found in many donors. Across all donors, roughly uniform sequencing depth was an assumption of the presence/absence analyses. Reportedly, fewer N-insertions than the approximately 690-donor mean appeared in an Asian-associated ancestry cluster in a later analysis. Researchers reported from a later analysis that most CMV-associated TCR beta chains appeared HLA-restricted.

60 Vbeta and 13 Jbeta primers were used in PCR. Here immunoSEQ multiplex PCR was the method, and the copy in TCRdb shows in-frame clones only, minus some. The table includes about 81,000 clones, about three quarters detected once. Turning to this clone: Its antigen remains unidentified.

The chain is built from TRBV11-2 and TRBJ2-7; 9 nucleotides match TRBD1. The specimen sequenced was PBMCs. This TCR came from a man aged 50 or older in good health and CMV-seropositive. The CDR3 nucleotides read TGTGCCAGCGACTCCACGGGGACAGGGAAGTTATCCGAGCAGTACTTC. Its protein product is CASDSTGTGKLSEQYF.